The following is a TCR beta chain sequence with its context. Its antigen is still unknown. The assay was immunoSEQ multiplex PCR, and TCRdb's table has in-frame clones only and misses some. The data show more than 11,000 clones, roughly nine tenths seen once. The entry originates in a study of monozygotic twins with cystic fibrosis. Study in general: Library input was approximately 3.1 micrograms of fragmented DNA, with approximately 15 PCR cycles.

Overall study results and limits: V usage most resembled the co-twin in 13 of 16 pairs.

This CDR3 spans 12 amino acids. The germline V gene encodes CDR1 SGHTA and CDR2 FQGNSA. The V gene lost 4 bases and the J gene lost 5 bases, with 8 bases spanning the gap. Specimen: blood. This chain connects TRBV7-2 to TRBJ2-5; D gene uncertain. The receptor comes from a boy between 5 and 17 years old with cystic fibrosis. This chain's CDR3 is CASSSDAETQYF. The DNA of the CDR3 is TGTGCCAGCAGCTCGGATGCGGAGACCCAGTACTTC.